The present TCR beta chain was sequenced within a study of T-cell reconstitution after alpha-beta-depleted transplantation in children. There are a few counts of this clonotype. Unique molecular identifiers were incorporated when the TCRbeta library was constructed. A single record per CDR3 protein comes from TCRdb applying MiXCR to the PCR reads. The repertoire includes some 550,000 distinct CDR3 sequences, 15% to 20% of them detected once, and roughly 3.3% sits in the top ten. The CDR3 is made up of 12 amino acids. CDR1 SGHKS and CDR2 YYEKEE come from the germline V gene (reference sequence). V was cut by 1 base and J by 10 bases, with 8 bases left in between.

Source: PBMCs from the stem cell graft donor, taken from the stem cell graft. The TCR was taken from a human donor who donated a stem cell graft to a child with acute lymphoblastic leukemia. This chain joins TRBV5-5 and TRBJ2-2; D gene uncertain. CDR3 in DNA: TGTGCCAGCAGCTTGATGGCAGAGGAGCTGTTTTTT. It yields the protein CASSLMAEELFF.